Sequencing of this T cell receptor (beta chain) was carried out in a study of blood T cell repertoires in COVID-19 (dated by TCRdb to between 2020 and 2021). Describing the broader study: The collaborator samples originated in the United States, Italy and Spain and spanned the acute and convalescent phases of COVID-19. The prospective study material was composed of cDNA or gDNA derived from T cells, B-cell-depleted T cells, or PBMCs. The dataset comprised deeply sampled blood TCRbeta repertoires from subjects exposed to, actively infected with, or recovered from COVID-19. The repertoires were released in a freely available public database intended as a resource for research on the immune response to SARS-CoV-2. Samples were obtained from the ongoing ImmuneRACE study (first 160 participants) and from about 1,300 subjects provided by 6 global collaborators. The sample metadata nearly always contained a de-identified subject ID, COVID-19 status, age in years and sex. Where available, HLA class I and class II types were taken from metadata supplied by the sample provider and were not determined by assay-based typing. General conclusions and limits of the study: The amount of clinical and demographic metadata varied by source and participant and was provided uncurated.

TCRbeta CDR3 regions were amplified from genomic DNA using the immunoSEQ Assay, a bias-controlled multiplex PCR. On the authors' methods: Nucleated cell counts per sample were estimated from amplification of reference gene primers within the assay. Sequence reads were collapsed and filtered to measure the absolute abundance of every unique TCRbeta CDR3 rearrangement. For each sample, productive Simpson clonality was calculated as the square root of Simpson's diversity index across productive rearrangements. TCRdb re-hosts the immuneACCESS table, in-frame sequences only. Its copies lack some clones; in the studies checked, an unresolved V gene accounts for under half of them, and the cause for the rest is not known. That table is the source of V, J and clone size, and D and trimming were worked out from the DNA. The sample has roughly 71,000 clones on record, approximately 86% of them singletons. The biggest ten clones account for roughly 28% of the sample.

Notes on this clone: What antigen it recognizes has not been identified. Qualities for individual bases were not recorded, and no much larger clone is one base off.

Whole blood was collected in K2EDTA tubes by collaborating institutions according to the institutions' own protocols. For TCRbeta analysis, collaborator samples were shipped as frozen whole blood, as isolated PBMCs, or as DNA extracted from either sample type. The sequencing sample was made of peripheral blood. This clonotype originated in a man between 45 and 60 years old with acute or convalescent COVID-19.

The encoded CDR3 is CASSYAVVRRGNINEQFF. The DNA reads TGTGCCAGCAGCTATGCCGTAGTCAGGCGGGGGAACATAAATGAGCAGTTCTTC. The chain couples TRBV7-3 to TRBJ2-1, and 7 junctional nucleotides match TRBD2. Relative to germline, V is missing 4 bases and J is missing 7 bases, with 19 bases of the junction outside any gene match. The CDR3 holds 18 amino acids from the cysteine to the phenylalanine. Only the CDR3 DNA is retained, 54 bases long and in frame from the first base. The germline V gene yields SGHTA for CDR1 and FQGTGA for CDR2.